This T cell receptor (beta chain) was documented in a study of cytomegalovirus exposure and HLA in healthy donors. V gave up 1 base and J gave up 8 bases; unmatched junction bases: 8. Germline V CDR1 and CDR2: SGHVS, FQNEAQ. The length of the CDR3 is 15 residues. Broader study findings: There were a few CMV-associated chains whose specificity for CMV antigens was confirmed in vitro.

The study ran its PCR with 60 Vbeta and 13 Jbeta primers. Clones were sequenced by immunoSEQ multiplex PCR, and TCRdb holds only the in-frame ones, with some missing. Of about 120,000 clones detected, 65% to 85% appear once; the ten largest clones hold under 4.5%. The donors comprised healthy bone marrow donors. Notes on this clone: Its antigen is still unknown.

The specimen was PBMCs. The V call is TRBV7-8, the J call TRBJ2-1; 7 bases agree with TRBD2. This receptor was identified in a man younger than 30 in good health and CMV-seropositive. CDR3 DNA: TGTGCCAGCAGCTTAGGGGAGGGCCACGTCGATGAGCAGTTCTTC. It is translated as CASSLGEGHVDEQFF.